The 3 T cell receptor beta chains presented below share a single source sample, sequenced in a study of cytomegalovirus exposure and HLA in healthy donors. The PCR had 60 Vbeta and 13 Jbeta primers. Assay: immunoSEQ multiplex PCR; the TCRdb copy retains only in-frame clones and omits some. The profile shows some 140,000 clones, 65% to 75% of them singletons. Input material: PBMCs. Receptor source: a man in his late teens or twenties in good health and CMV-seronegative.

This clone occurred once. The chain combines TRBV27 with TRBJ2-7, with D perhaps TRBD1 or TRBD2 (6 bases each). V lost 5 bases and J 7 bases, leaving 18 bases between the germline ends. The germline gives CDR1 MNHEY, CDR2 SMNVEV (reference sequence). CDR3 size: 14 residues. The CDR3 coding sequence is TGTGCCAGCAGTCCCCGCCCAGGGGCGGGGGAGCAGTACGTC. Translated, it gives CASSPRPGAGEQYV.

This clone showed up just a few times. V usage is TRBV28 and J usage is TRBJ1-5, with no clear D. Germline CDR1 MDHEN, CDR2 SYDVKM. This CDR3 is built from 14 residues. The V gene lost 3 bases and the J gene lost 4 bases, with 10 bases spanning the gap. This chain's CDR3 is CASSFSRANQPQHF. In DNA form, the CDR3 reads TGTGCCAGCAGTTTTTCGAGGGCGAATCAGCCCCAGCATTTT.

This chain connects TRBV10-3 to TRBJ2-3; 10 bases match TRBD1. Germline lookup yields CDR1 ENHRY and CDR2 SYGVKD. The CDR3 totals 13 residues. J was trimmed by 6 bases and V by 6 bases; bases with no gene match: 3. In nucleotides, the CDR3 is TGTGCCATCAGAGACAGGGGGCTGGATACGCAGTATTTT. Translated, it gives CAIRDRGLDTQYF.